The source of this T cell receptor beta chain is a study of T cell responses to AZD1222 COVID-19 vaccine. Study context: The study pooled second doses at about 4 or about 12 weeks.

Germline CDR1 MDHEN, CDR2 SYDVKM. V lost 10 bases, J lost 0 bases, and 14 bases lay in between. This CDR3 contains 14 residues. Measured with immunoSEQ multiplex PCR; TCRdb has only the in-frame clones, and not every one. The data hold 160,000 or so clones, with 85% to 90% observed a single time. In this sample, this clone turned up once. The clonotype comes from an adult in good health. The chain has TRBV28 and TRBJ2-3, with a tentative D call TRBD2 (5 bases). Material: peripheral blood, obtained on day 0 of AZD1222 vaccination. This CDR3 is CATRAGLSTDTQYF. The CDR3 region has the DNA TGTGCCACACGTGCGGGCCTAAGCACAGATACGCAGTATTTT.